This paragraph covers one T cell receptor beta chain sequence. Sequencing used immunoSEQ multiplex PCR; TCRdb keeps in-frame clones, though not all of them. The data hold around 15,000 clones, with almost 95% observed a single time. This specimen belongs to a study of OX40 agonist ivuxolimab in advanced cancers. The V end was cut by 7 bases, the J end by 6 bases, with 6 bases between. This CDR3 region has 11 residues. The V gene's germline CDR1 is SEHNR and CDR2 FQNEAQ (reference sequence). The source is an adult with an advanced solid tumor such as melanoma, head and neck, liver or kidney cancer. The sample here was CD4+ or CD8+ T cells sorted from blood, taken in a trial of the OX40 agonist ivuxolimab. The gene calls are TRBV7-9 and TRBJ2-2; the D is unclear. CDR3 sequence (DNA): TGTGCCAGCAACGGACCCGGGGAGCTGTTTTTT. Protein sequence: CASNGPGELFF. Complete variable domain (other parts from reference TRBV7-9 and TRBJ2-2): DTGVSQNPRHKITKRGQNVTFRCDPISEHNRLYWYRQTLGQGPEFLTYFQNEAQLEKSRLLSDRFSAERPKGSFSTLEIQRTEQGDSAMYLCASNGPGELFFGEGSRLTVL.